The sample holds many counts of the clone carrying this TCR beta chain. This entry belongs to a study of human T cells and chemical hapten exposure. The time point here: patch test 1, 2 weeks after DPC sensitization. Treatment meaning: therapeutic diphenylcyclopropenone sensitization with weekly scalp DPC. TCRdb re-derived calls from the RACE reads in MiXCR, one entry per CDR3 protein. The table lists fewer than 100,000 distinct CDR3 sequences, approximately 12% of them singletons. The CDR3 totals 16 residues. This chain uses TRBV12-2 with TRBJ2-7; whether TRBD1, the table's D call, matches the DNA was not checked. TRBV12-2 is classified as a pseudogene. The sequenced sample was whole blood, obtained in connection with sensitization to the hapten diphenylcyclopropenone (DPC). This TCR derives from a woman aged 60-70 years with alopecia areata. Some clones in this sample may be carry-over from other donors' samples. CDR3 DNA: TGTGCAAGTCGCCCTCCGAGACCGGGACAGGGTCGCGAGCAGTACTTC. It specifies CASRPPRPGQGREQYF.